This T cell receptor (beta chain) was observed in a study of beta chain features in type 1 diabetes. Sequenced material consisted of expressed TCRB transcripts (all of the isolated RNA was reverse transcribed). Clones were sequenced by immunoSEQ multiplex PCR, and TCRdb holds only the in-frame ones, with some missing. There are fewer than 350,000 clones in the sample; approximately 16% occur only once, and 0.015% to 0.017% lies in the top ten. Study-level points and caveats: For Type 1 diabetes patients, all four CD4+ subsets carried TCRB CDR3s that were moderately but significantly shorter.

The CDR3 has 16 amino acids. This clone was counted a few times. Its target is not known. The sequenced sample was naive CD4+ T cells from blood. The chain joins TRBV21-1 to TRBJ2-3; whether TRBD1, the table's D call, matches the DNA was not checked. TRBV21-1 is classified as a pseudogene. The clonotype comes from a man aged 18-30 years with type 1 diabetes. CDR3 sequence: CASAGADRGSWDTQYF. The CDR3 coding sequence is TGTGCCAGCGCAGGTGCAGACAGGGGATCTTGGGATACGCAGTATTTT.